This TCR beta chain emerged from a study of blood T cell repertoires in COVID-19. At the level of the study: Sources were T cells, B-cell-depleted T cells, or PBMCs; the material itself was cDNA or gDNA.

The germline CDR1 and CDR2 sequences are MGHRA and YSYEKL. The CDR3 extends over 14 amino acids. Deletions cut 4 bases from V and 3 bases from J, with 12 bases between. Produced via immunoSEQ multiplex PCR; TCRdb's table is partial and in-frame only. The sample comprises approximately 500,000 clones, approximately 92% of which are singletons, and around 0.92% rests with the top ten. The TCR was taken from a man aged 18 to 29 with COVID-19, enrolled during active disease. The chain joins TRBV4-1 to TRBJ1-1; D is perhaps TRBD1 (5 bases). The specimen was peripheral blood. DNA for the CDR3: TGCGCCAGCAGCCCAACAGGCCCCGACACTGAAGCTTTCTTT. Translated: CASSPTGPDTEAFF.